The T cell receptor beta chain described here comes from a study of chemoradiotherapy in HPV16-positive cancers. Study results and limitations: Non-HPV-specific T cells did not expand in tumors during treatment, whereas candidate HPV-specific clones and E7-related motifs did. In HPV16-positive patients, HPV-responsive T-cell expansion tracked better recurrence-free survival. Functional assays defining HPV-specific T cells used only a couple of HPV16-positive patients.

CDR1 and CDR2 from the germline V gene are MNHEY and SMNVEV (reference sequence). The CDR3 loop spans 12 amino acids. Trimming removed 4 bases at V and 4 bases at J, with 7 bases between. TCRdb keeps only in-frame clones here, not all; method: immunoSEQ multiplex PCR. The table records about 5,400 clones, 85% of them present only once. For this clone: Its antigen remains unidentified.

Here the sequenced sample was tumor tissue, taken from a patient who underwent chemoradiotherapy. The TCR was taken from a human donor with HPV-associated anogenital cancer. The rearrangement joins TRBV27 to TRBJ1-2; D is unclear. The CDR3 nucleotides read TGTGCCAGCAGTTCTTTGGGCTATGGCTACACCTTC. It is translated as CASSSLGYGYTF.